The 3 T cell receptor beta chains in this list originate from one sample, sequenced in a study of response to subunit inactivated influenza vaccine. TCRdb reanalysed the RT-PCR reads using MiXCR and keeps one entry per CDR3 protein. The table has about 650,000 distinct CDR3 sequences, around 15% seen once. Sample: PBMCs from blood, taken 14 to 15 days before vaccination. The receptors originated from a man in his fifties who received an inactivated influenza vaccine.

This clonotype was detected only a few times. The gene calls are TRBV2 and TRBJ2-1; TRBD2 might be the D (7 bases). Trimming shortened V by 8 bases and J by 9 bases, and 17 bases separated the two germline ends. The CDR3 length is 13 residues. Germline CDR1 SNHLY, CDR2 FYNNEI. The CDR3: CASRGLAASEQFF. The CDR3 bases are TGTGCCAGCCGGGGGCTAGCGGCTAGTGAGCAGTTCTTC.

This clonotype has a handful of counts. This rearrangement joins TRBV20-1 to TRBJ2-3; 13 nucleotides align to TRBD2. The CDR3 sequence is 17 residues long. Germline CDR1 reads DFQATT; CDR2 reads SNEGSKA (reference sequence). Germline trimming cut 6 bases from V and 0 bases from J; bases unmatched to any gene: 9. The CDR3 DNA sequence: TGCAGTGCGCCGCCCGGGACTAGCGGGGTTAGCACAGATACGCAGTATTTT. It specifies CSAPPGTSGVSTDTQYF.

This rearrangement joins TRBV20-1 to TRBJ2-3; D is perhaps TRBD1 or TRBD2 (6 bases each). Germline V gene data show CDR1 as DFQATT and CDR2 as SNEGSKA (reference sequence). This CDR3 contains 14 residues. Trimming shortened V by 2 bases and J by 2 bases, and 11 bases separated the two germline ends. The CDR3 sequence: CSARRGPPTDTQYF. DNA for the CDR3: TGCAGTGCTAGACGGGGGCCCCCCACAGATACGCAGTATTTT.